This T cell receptor (beta chain) was captured by sequencing in a study of CD8 T cells in ankylosing spondylitis (dated by TCRdb to 2016 to 2017). Context from the whole study: The study set out to find disease-linked TCR variants by profiling T cell receptor beta repertoires in ankylosing spondylitis patients and healthy donors. The full study cohort was made up of about two dozen ankylosing spondylitis patients and 108 healthy donors. Peripheral blood was sampled, and synovial fluid was additionally collected from ankylosing spondylitis patients. General conclusions and limits of the study: Blood from ankylosing spondylitis patients appeared to be characterized by a TCR beta motif composed of under 10 highly homologous amino acid variants. Some of the motif variants had been reported before in the synovial fluid and blood of reactive arthritis patients, a finding that suggests common disease-initiation mechanisms. According to the report, matched synovial fluid samples from ankylosing spondylitis patients were significantly enriched for the disease-linked clones. The disease-linked clones showed a CD8+ phenotype and occurred at relatively low frequencies in peripheral blood.

Trimming takes 1 base from V and 7 bases from J, and the germline ends sit 11 bases apart. Taken from cysteine to phenylalanine, the CDR3 has 13 residues. Only the CDR3 region is kept as DNA, spanning 39 bases read in frame from base 1. Turning to this clonotype: Its binding antigen is unknown. No base qualities exist here, and no much larger clone lies one base off it.

For sequencing, an Illumina HiSeq 2500 was employed. Quantitative 5'-RACE with molecular barcodes was the method used to prepare the TCR beta libraries. On the authors' methods: To identify disease-linked TCR variants, a new computational method was used, one built on a probabilistic model of VDJ rearrangement. TCRdb passed the public sequencing reads through fastp at Q25 and MiXCR, retaining productive beta sequences. For every CDR3 protein sequence, its rows merge into one entry that carries the most common genes and DNA. V and J calls and clone size were set by TCRdb, not the authors. In this sample the table shows some 840,000 distinct CDR3 sequences, roughly 10% of which occur a single time. Under 0.6% of the sample belongs to the ten largest clones.

The receptor comes from a male donor with ankylosing spondylitis. The sample was blood, either unsorted or a sorted T cell fraction (not recorded which). The chain employs TRBV12-3 or TRBV12-4 and TRBJ2-7; 5 matching bases give a weak D call of TRBD2. CDR3 loop: CASSLGSGVEQYF. The DNA sequence is given as TGTGCCAGCAGTTTAGGCTCCGGGGTGGAGCAGTACTTC.